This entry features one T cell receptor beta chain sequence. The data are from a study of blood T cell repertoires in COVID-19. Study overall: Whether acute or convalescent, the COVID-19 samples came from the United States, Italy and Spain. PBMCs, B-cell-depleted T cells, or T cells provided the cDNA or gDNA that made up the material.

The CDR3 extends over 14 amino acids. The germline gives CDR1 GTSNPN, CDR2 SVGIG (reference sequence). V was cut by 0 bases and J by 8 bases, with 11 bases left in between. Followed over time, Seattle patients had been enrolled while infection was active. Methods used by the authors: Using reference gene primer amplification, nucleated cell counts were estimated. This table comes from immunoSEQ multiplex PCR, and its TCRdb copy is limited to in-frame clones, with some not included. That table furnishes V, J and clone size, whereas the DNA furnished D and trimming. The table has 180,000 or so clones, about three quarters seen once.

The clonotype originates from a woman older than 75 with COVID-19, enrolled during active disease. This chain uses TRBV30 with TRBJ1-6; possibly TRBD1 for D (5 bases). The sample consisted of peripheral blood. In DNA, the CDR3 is TGTGCCTGGAGTGTAGGGGCAGGGTATTCACCCCTCCACTTT. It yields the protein CAWSVGAGYSPLHF.